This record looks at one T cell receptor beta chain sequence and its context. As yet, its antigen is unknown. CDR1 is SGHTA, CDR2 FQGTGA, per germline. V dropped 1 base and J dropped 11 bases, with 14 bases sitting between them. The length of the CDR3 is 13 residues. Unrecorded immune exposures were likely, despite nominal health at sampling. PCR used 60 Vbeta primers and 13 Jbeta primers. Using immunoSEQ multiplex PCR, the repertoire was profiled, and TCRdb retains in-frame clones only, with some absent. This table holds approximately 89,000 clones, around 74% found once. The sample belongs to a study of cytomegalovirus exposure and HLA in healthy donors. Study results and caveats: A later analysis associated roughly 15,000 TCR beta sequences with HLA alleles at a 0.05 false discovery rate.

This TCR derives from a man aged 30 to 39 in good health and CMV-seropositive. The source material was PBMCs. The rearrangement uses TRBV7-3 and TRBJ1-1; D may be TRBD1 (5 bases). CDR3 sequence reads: CASSLSSAKGAFF. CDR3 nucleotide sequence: TGTGCCAGCAGCTTAAGTTCGGCCAAGGGGGCTTTCTTT.